This T cell receptor (beta chain) was recorded in a study of tumor-infiltrating lymphocytes in primary liver carcinoma. A constant-region primer served to make TCR beta cDNA from about 530 ng total RNA. What produced the TCR beta libraries was three nested multiplex PCR rounds using slightly modified ARM-PCR. With TRBV1-TRBV30 forward primers and a C-beta reverse primer, the first two PCR rounds were run for nine to eleven cycles each. A single record per CDR3 protein comes from TCRdb applying MiXCR to the multiplex PCR reads. The profile covers a few hundred thousand distinct CDR3 sequences, with 58% appearing a single time and about 18% taken by the ten largest. V dropped 4 bases and J dropped 5 bases, with 14 bases sitting between them. This CDR3 is 14 amino acids long. The germline V gene encodes CDR1 LGHNA and CDR2 YNFKEQ. Notes on this clonotype: Its cognate antigen is unknown. No conserved phenylalanine or tryptophan is present at the end of the CDR3, so a read error is the likely explanation.

RNA isolated from unsorted whole blood supplied the blood RNA, with germline DNA also extracted. Researchers reported drawing around 4.4 milliliters of peripheral blood before surgery. Study-level results: Owing to bulk unsorted samples, no comparison was made between CD4+ and CD8+ repertoires.

The clonotype comes from a woman in her thirties with primary liver carcinoma and hepatitis B virus infection. The J gene is TRBJ2-5, the V gene TRBV4-2, with D possibly being TRBD1 (6 bases). The sequenced sample consisted of peripheral blood. The chain's CDR3 is CASSPRQVEETQYV. The CDR3 region has the DNA TGTGCCAGCAGCCCCCGACAGGTAGAGGAGACCCAGTACGTC.